This T cell receptor (beta chain) derives from a study of blood T cell repertoires in COVID-19. Study as a whole: The United States, Italy and Spain were the sources of the acute and convalescent COVID-19 samples. From T cells, B-cell-depleted T cells, or PBMCs came the material, which was cDNA or gDNA.

Original methodology: Amplification of reference gene primers provided the estimated nucleated cell counts. TCRdb's table, derived via immunoSEQ multiplex PCR, lists solely in-frame clones and lacks some. The V and J calls and clone size are taken from that table; D and trimming were inferred from the DNA. The table includes a few hundred thousand clones, 80% to 90% detected once. V lost 6 bases, J lost 8 bases, and 7 bases stayed unmatched. The CDR3 contains 13 residues. Germline V lookup: CDR1 MNHEY, CDR2 SVGAGI. J is TRBJ1-2 and V is TRBV6-5, with 9 bases identical to TRBD1. The specimen was peripheral blood. The receptor's source is a man aged 25 to 45 with acute or convalescent COVID-19. The CDR3 DNA sequence: TGTGCCAGCAGGCAACAGGGGGCAGGAGGCTACACCTTC. Its protein is CASRQQGAGGYTF.